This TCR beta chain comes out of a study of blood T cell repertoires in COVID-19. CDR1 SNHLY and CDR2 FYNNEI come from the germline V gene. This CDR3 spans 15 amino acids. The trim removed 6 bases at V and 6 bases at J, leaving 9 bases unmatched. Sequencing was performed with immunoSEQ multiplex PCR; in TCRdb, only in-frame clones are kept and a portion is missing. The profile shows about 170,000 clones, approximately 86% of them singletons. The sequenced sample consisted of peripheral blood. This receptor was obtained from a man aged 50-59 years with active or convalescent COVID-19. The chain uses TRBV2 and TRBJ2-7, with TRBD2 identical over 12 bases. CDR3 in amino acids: CASSRLAGVNGEQYF. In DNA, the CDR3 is TGTGCCAGCAGCCGACTAGCGGGAGTTAACGGCGAGCAGTACTTC. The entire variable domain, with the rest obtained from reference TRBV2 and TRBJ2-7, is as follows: EPEVTQTPSHQVTQMGQEVILRCVPISNHLYFYWYRQILGQKVEFLVSFYNNEISEKSEIFDDQFSVERPDGSNFTLKIRSTKLEDSAMYFCASSRLAGVNGEQYFGPGTRLTVT.